The 19 T cell receptor beta chains below all came from one sample that was sequenced in a study of blood T cell repertoires in COVID-19. Assay used: immunoSEQ multiplex PCR; TCRdb lists only in-frame clones, some missing. The table has around 420,000 clones, roughly 86% seen once; the top ten hold around 2%. The sample comprised PBMCs or T cells enriched from blood (not recorded which). All receptors come from a middle-aged woman with acute COVID-19.

This clone showed up just once. V is TRBV6-5 and J is TRBJ1-3; D may be TRBD1 (5 bases). The CDR3 runs to 14 residues. Germline values: CDR1 MNHEY, CDR2 SVGAGI. With 4 bases removed from V and 3 bases from J, the gap between germline ends came to 10 bases. The chain's CDR3 is CASSSWGGGNTIYF. In DNA, the CDR3 is TGTGCCAGCAGTTCCTGGGGGGGTGGAAACACCATATATTTT.

The count of this clone is one. V is TRBV5-1 and J is TRBJ1-2; D ambiguous. Trimming removed 0 bases from V and 0 bases from J, with 9 bases in between. The CDR3 extends over 15 amino acids. CDR1 and CDR2 from the germline V gene are SGHRS and YFSETQ. The DNA of the CDR3 is TGCGCCAGCAGCTTGGATGCCAGTTCTAACTATGGCTACACCTTC. Protein product: CASSLDASSNYGYTF.

The chain recombines TRBV2 with TRBJ1-1, with D hard to call. The V end was cut by 6 bases, the J end by 8 bases, with 10 bases between. The length of the CDR3 is 11 residues. The germline V gene has CDR1 SNHLY and CDR2 FYNNEI. The CDR3 reads CASSVLVEAFF. The CDR3 DNA sequence: TGTGCCAGCAGCGTCCTTGTCGAAGCTTTCTTT.

This sequence joins TRBV18 and TRBJ1-1; 7 bases are a match to TRBD1. The V gene's germline CDR1 is KGHSH and CDR2 LQKENI. This CDR3 has 14 residues. V gave up 3 bases and J gave up 4 bases; unmatched junction bases: 5. CDR3 in amino acids: CASSPGQAGTEAFF. In nucleotides, the CDR3 is TGTGCCAGCTCACCCGGACAGGCGGGCACTGAAGCTTTCTTT.

The chain couples TRBV5-1 to TRBJ2-5, with a possible D match to TRBD1 (6 bases). CDR1 and CDR2 (germline): SGHRS, YFSETQ. CDR3 length: 14 residues. Between the trimmed V and J ends, which lost 3 bases and 2 bases, there was a span of 11 bases. CDR3 region: CASSWTDPQETQYF. The CDR3 DNA follows: TGCGCCAGCAGCTGGACAGATCCACAAGAGACCCAGTACTTC. Full variable domain (rest looked up from reference TRBV5-1 and TRBJ2-5): KAGVTQTPRYLIKTRGQQVTLSCSPISGHRSVSWYQQTPGQGLQFLFEYFSETQRNKGNFPGRFSGRQFSNSRSEMNVSTLELGDSALYLCASSWTDPQETQYFGPGTRLLVL.

This rearrangement joins TRBV30 to TRBJ1-6, with 8 nucleotides matching TRBD1. Germline V lookup: CDR1 GTSNPN, CDR2 SVGIG (reference sequence). V lost 0 bases and J lost 10; bases outside the gene matches: 5. This CDR3 comprises 14 residues. The chain's CDR3 is CAWSVIRGLSPLHF. The CDR3 region has the DNA TGTGCCTGGAGTGTAATCAGGGGGCTATCACCCCTCCACTTT.

This chain links TRBV10-2 with TRBJ1-6; D is undetermined. Germline V gene data show CDR1 as WSHSY and CDR2 as SAAADI. There are 13 residues in the CDR3. Trimming pared 4 bases from V and 12 bases from J, leaving 13 bases between. In DNA form, the CDR3 reads TGCGCCAGCAGTGGGGTGACCGACAAACCCCTCCACTTT. Encoded protein: CASSGVTDKPLHF.

The V call is TRBV15, the J call TRBJ2-5; tentative D call: TRBD2 (6 bases). Germline V gene data show CDR1 as LNHNV and CDR2 as YYDKDF (reference sequence). The CDR3 length is 17 residues. Trimming removed 4 bases from V and 0 bases from J, with 18 bases in between. CDR3 residues: CATSTTRGANNQETQYF. The CDR3 nucleotides read TGTGCCACCAGCACCACCCGCGGGGCTAACAACCAAGAGACCCAGTACTTC.

This sequence joins TRBV19 and TRBJ1-4; no firm D call. The germline CDR1 and CDR2 sequences are LNHDA and SQIVND (reference sequence). The CDR3 contains 15 residues. Trimming took off 5 bases at V and 8 bases at J, with 18 bases between the two ends. In nucleotides, the CDR3 is TGTGCCAGTAGTCCTCTCCTGGCCCCCCAAGAAAAACTGTTTTTT. It encodes CASSPLLAPQEKLFF.

V gene TRBV3-1 (or the pseudogene TRBV3-2) combines with J gene TRBJ1-2; tentatively, D is TRBD1 (6 bases). Germline CDR1 is LGHDT and CDR2 is YNNKEL (reference sequence). Trimming removed 2 bases at V and 4 bases at J, with 14 bases between. This CDR3 region has 15 residues. CDR3 in amino acids: CASSQQRTDFYGYTF. The CDR3 DNA sequence: TGTGCCAGCAGCCAACAACGGACAGACTTCTATGGCTACACCTTC.

The chain couples TRBV5-4 to TRBJ1-1, with D possibly being TRBD1 (6 bases). Germline V gene sequence: CDR1 SGHNT, CDR2 YYREEE (reference sequence). The V gene lost 3 bases and the J gene lost 3 bases, with 9 bases spanning the gap. The CDR3 has 13 amino acids. CDR3 residues: CASSSGQHTEAFF. The CDR3 DNA follows: TGTGCCAGCAGCTCCGGACAGCACACTGAAGCTTTCTTT. The variable domain in full, completed from reference TRBV5-4 and TRBJ1-1, reads ETGVTQSPTHLIKTRGQQVTLRCSSQSGHNTVSWYQQALGQGPQFIFQYYREEENGRGNFPPRFSGLQFPNYSSELNVNALELDDSALYLCASSSGQHTEAFFGQGTRLTVV.

The V call is TRBV5-4, the J call TRBJ1-1; the D is unclear. Per germline, CDR1 SGHNT and CDR2 YYREEE (reference sequence). V lost 3 bases to trimming and J lost 0 bases, with 18 bases between them. The CDR3 totals 17 residues. CDR3 loop: CASSYLRAQRMNTEAFF. DNA for the CDR3: TGTGCCAGCAGCTACCTCCGGGCACAGCGGATGAACACTGAAGCTTTCTTT. The variable domain in full, completed from reference TRBV5-4 and TRBJ1-1, reads ETGVTQSPTHLIKTRGQQVTLRCSSQSGHNTVSWYQQALGQGPQFIFQYYREEENGRGNFPPRFSGLQFPNYSSELNVNALELDDSALYLCASSYLRAQRMNTEAFFGQGTRLTVV.

CDR3 nucleotide sequence: TGTGCCAGCAGCTCACCCGGGACAGGGGGTTGGTCACCCCTCCACTTT. Its translation: CASSSPGTGGWSPLHF. J is TRBJ1-6 and V is TRBV7-8, with TRBD1 identical over 11 bases. With V trimmed by 4 bases and J by 10 bases, 9 bases remained unmatched. The CDR3 covers 16 residues. Germline CDR1 SGHVS, CDR2 FQNEAQ. Together with reference TRBV7-8 and TRBJ1-6, the CDR3 gives the full variable domain: GAGVSQSPRYKVAKRGQDVALRCDPISGHVSLFWYQQALGQGPEFLTYFQNEAQLDKSGLPSDRFFAERPEGSVSTLKIQRTQQEDSAVYLCASSSPGTGGWSPLHFGNGTRLTVT.

This chain joins TRBV6-5 and TRBJ1-6; 7 bases are a match to TRBD1. The V segment lost 5 bases and the J segment 8 bases; nucleotides outside the gene matches: 9. In germline, CDR1 is MNHEY, CDR2 SVGAGI. The CDR3 length is 15 residues. The CDR3 spells CASSPYRQGDSPLHF. The CDR3 DNA reads as TGTGCCAGCAGTCCCTATCGACAGGGAGATTCACCCCTCCACTTT.

The chain couples TRBV15 to TRBJ1-6; D unresolved. This CDR3 spans 15 amino acids. CDR1 and CDR2 (germline): LNHNV, YYDKDF (reference sequence). With 4 bases removed from V and 7 bases from J, the gap between germline ends came to 14 bases. This CDR3 reads CATSKRPEGNSPLHF. The CDR3 DNA sequence: TGTGCCACCAGCAAACGTCCCGAGGGCAATTCACCCCTCCACTTT.

The chain has TRBV11-2 and TRBJ2-3, with 8 positions matching TRBD2. CDR3 length: 14 amino acids. V dropped 10 bases and J dropped 0; count of bases not matched to a gene: 6. Germline assignment: CDR1 SGHAT and CDR2 FQNNGV. The CDR3, as DNA: TGTGCCACCGCCCGGGGGGGGAGCACAGATACGCAGTATTTT. Amino acid sequence: CATARGGSTDTQYF.

V is TRBV5-1 and J is TRBJ2-7, with D perhaps TRBD1 (6 bases). The germline CDR1 and CDR2 sequences are SGHRS and YFSETQ. The CDR3 is made up of 14 amino acids. Trimming left V 0 bases short and J 5 bases short, with 12 bases between. CDR3 sequence: CASSLEGRGHEQYF. CDR3 coding DNA: TGCGCCAGCAGCTTGGAGGGCAGGGGTCACGAGCAGTACTTC.

V and J are TRBV27 and TRBJ2-5; D is unclear. With 0 bases removed from V and 5 bases from J, the gap between germline ends came to 19 bases. Germline CDR1 is MNHEY and CDR2 is SMNVEV (reference sequence). The CDR3 covers 17 residues. Here the CDR3 reads CASSLSGRRPSLETQYF. For the CDR3, the DNA is TGTGCCAGCAGTTTATCGGGCAGGCGACCCTCCTTGGAGACCCAGTACTTC.

The V and J genes are TRBV5-1 and TRBJ1-2; 8 nucleotides match TRBD1. The CDR3 totals 15 residues. Per germline, CDR1 SGHRS and CDR2 YFSETQ. V lost 4 bases and J lost 2; bases outside the gene matches: 7. CDR3 sequence reads: CASSETGVQNYGYTF. CDR3 bases: TGCGCCAGCAGCGAGACAGGGGTCCAAAACTATGGCTACACCTTC. The full variable domain, rest sourced from reference TRBV5-1 and TRBJ1-2, is KAGVTQTPRYLIKTRGQQVTLSCSPISGHRSVSWYQQTPGQGLQFLFEYFSETQRNKGNFPGRFSGRQFSNSRSEMNVSTLELGDSALYLCASSETGVQNYGYTFGSGTRLTVV.